Presented here are 23 T cell receptor beta chains from one specimen sequenced in a study of cytomegalovirus exposure and HLA in healthy donors. TCRdb's table, derived via immunoSEQ multiplex PCR, lists solely in-frame clones and lacks some. This sample has about 74,000 clones, with approximately 95% found just once. Sequences were obtained from PBMCs. Receptors were obtained from a man aged 18 to 30 in good health and CMV-seropositive.

This rearrangement joins TRBV6-5 to TRBJ1-1; D is unclear. This CDR3 comprises 11 residues. Per germline, CDR1 MNHEY and CDR2 SVGAGI. DNA of the CDR3: TGTGCAGTCGCTAGGAACACTGAAGCTTTCTTT. This translates into CAVARNTEAFF.

This chain links TRBV13 with TRBJ2-1; 7 bases are a match to TRBD2. The CDR3 length is 19 residues. The trim removed 1 base at V and 4 bases at J, leaving 16 bases unmatched. CDR1 is PRHDT, CDR2 FYEKMQ, per germline (reference sequence). The CDR3 DNA follows: TGTGCCAGCAGCTTAGTAGGAGCGGGTAGACTAGCATCGTACAATGAGCAGTTCTTC. Translating gives CASSLVGAGRLASYNEQFF.

V is TRBV27 and J is TRBJ2-7, with a tentative D call TRBD1 (6 bases). Trimming shortened V by 6 bases and J by 4 bases, and 19 bases separated the two germline ends. The CDR3 is 15 amino acids. In germline, CDR1 is MNHEY, CDR2 SMNVEV (reference sequence). CDR3 loop: CASSPIGTPIYEQYF. CDR3 coding DNA: TGTGCCAGCAGCCCTATCGGGACACCTATTTACGAGCAGTACTTC.

This clone has only one observation. The gene calls are TRBV28 and TRBJ1-2; 7 bases agree with TRBD1. The CDR3 is made up of 15 amino acids. The J segment lost 5 bases and the V segment lost 6 bases, leaving 12 bases of the junction unmatched. Germline values: CDR1 MDHEN, CDR2 SYDVKM. For the CDR3, the DNA is TGTGCCAGCAGGCTCCCCGGGACAGAGAATTATGGCTACACCTTC. The encoded protein is CASRLPGTENYGYTF.

This rearrangement joins TRBV27 to TRBJ2-7; TRBD1 agrees at 8 bases. CDR3 length: 16 residues. V lost 4 bases and J lost 6; bases outside the gene matches: 14. Germline CDR1 reads MNHEY; CDR2 reads SMNVEV (reference sequence). CDR3 loop: CASSSPANRGDPEQYF. Written as DNA, the CDR3 is TGTGCCAGCAGTTCCCCCGCGAACAGGGGGGACCCCGAGCAGTACTTC.

Notes on this clone: A junction end diverges from the germline sequence, so it may reflect a read error. The V and J genes are TRBV29-1 and TRBJ2-3; D unclear. The CDR3 sequence is 14 residues long. CDR1 and CDR2 (germline): SQVTM, ANQGSEA. CDR3: CSVEVPGCHRYAVF. The CDR3 bases are TGCAGCGTTGAAGTCCCCGGTTGTCACAGATACGCAGTATTT.

J is TRBJ2-1 and V is TRBV9; TRBD1 might be the D (6 bases). Germline CDR1 and CDR2: SGDLS and YYNGEE. With 0 bases removed from V and 2 bases from J, the gap between germline ends came to 9 bases. CDR3 length: 15 amino acids. CDR3 DNA: TGTGCCAGCAGCGTAGGCAGGGGTCCCTACAATGAGCAGTTCTTC. It yields the protein CASSVGRGPYNEQFF. The complete variable domain, with remaining parts taken from reference TRBV9 and TRBJ2-1, reads DSGVTQTPKHLITATGQRVTLRCSPRSGDLSVYWYQQSLDQGLQFLIQYYNGEERAKGNILERFSAQQFPDLHSELNLSSLELGDSALYFCASSVGRGPYNEQFFGPGTRLTVL.

V and J are TRBV5-1 and TRBJ1-1; D ambiguous. The CDR3 has 15 amino acids. V was pared by 4 bases and J by 4 bases, with 17 bases between. Germline CDR1 SGHRS, CDR2 YFSETQ. In DNA, the CDR3 is TGCGCCAGCAGCCGAGATCCCTATGATGGCACTGAAGCTTTCTTT. It codes for CASSRDPYDGTEAFF.

The CDR3 DNA reads as TGTGCCAGCAGTTCCACAGGGGACGAGCAGTACTTC. Amino acids: CASSSTGDEQYF. The chain links TRBV28 to TRBJ2-7, with 7 bases aligning to TRBD1. The V segment lost 4 bases and the J segment 5 bases; nucleotides outside the gene matches: 2. Germline values: CDR1 MDHEN, CDR2 SYDVKM. The CDR3 runs to 12 residues.

V is TRBV5-1 and J is TRBJ2-7; a possible D gene is TRBD2 (5 bases). The CDR3 is made up of 16 amino acids. Germline V gene lookup returns CDR1 SGHRS and CDR2 YFSETQ. The ends were cut back, 5 bases at V and 2 bases at J, with 20 bases in the middle. CDR3 DNA: TGCGCCAGCAGTCCCTTAACCGGGATGTTCGCCTACGAGCAGTACTTC. Translation gives CASSPLTGMFAYEQYF.

In DNA form, the CDR3 reads TGTGCCAGCAGCTTGGCCGGGAGGGTTGCGGAGCAGTACTTC. Translation gives CASSLAGRVAEQYF. The chain combines TRBV5-4 with TRBJ2-7; the match to TRBD2 covers 8 bases. Germline CDR1 and CDR2: SGHNT and YYREEE (reference sequence). There are 14 residues in the CDR3. The trim removed 0 bases at V and 7 bases at J, leaving 6 bases unmatched.

The gene calls are TRBV9 and TRBJ2-5; TRBD2 aligns across 8 bases. This CDR3 contains 16 residues. Germline V gene data show CDR1 as SGDLS and CDR2 as YYNGEE. Unmatched junction bases numbered 9, after V lost 0 bases and J lost 5 bases. The CDR3 DNA is TGTGCCAGCAGCGTAGACTCGGGGACTAGAGGGGAGACCCAGTACTTC. Its translation: CASSVDSGTRGETQYF.

V gene TRBV27 combines with J gene TRBJ2-7; weak D call: TRBD2 (9 bases). The CDR3 is 20 amino acids. Germline V CDR1 and CDR2: MNHEY, SMNVEV (reference sequence). The V and J ends lost 6 bases and 2 bases respectively, with 32 bases between them. The CDR3, as DNA: TGTGCCAGCAGCAAGACGCGACGGACAGGGCTTGGCGGGAGGGCCTACGAGCAGTACTTC. It translates to CASSKTRRTGLGGRAYEQYF.

The chain links TRBV11-3 to TRBJ2-4; the match to TRBD2 covers 8 bases. The CDR3 runs 19 residues. Germline trimming cut 5 bases from V and 1 base from J; bases unmatched to any gene: 16. Per the germline V gene, CDR1 is SGHNT and CDR2 is YENEEA. The CDR3 spells CASSPEGSGSGGAKNIQYF. Written as DNA, the CDR3 is TGTGCCAGCAGCCCAGAAGGGAGCGGGAGCGGTGGGGCCAAAAACATTCAGTACTTC. The variable domain in full, completed from reference TRBV11-3 and TRBJ2-4, reads EAGVVQSPRYKIIEKKQPVAFWCNPISGHNTLYWYLQNLGQGPELLIRYENEEAVDDSQLPKDRFSAERLKGVDSTLKIQPAELGDSAVYLCASSPEGSGSGGAKNIQYFGAGTRLSVL.

This chain uses TRBV18 with TRBJ1-5, with D possibly being TRBD1 (5 bases). CDR1 and CDR2 from the germline V gene are KGHSH and LQKENI. The CDR3 length is 16 residues. The V end was cut by 3 bases, the J end by 1 base, with 13 bases between. The CDR3 region is CASSPGHPGSNQPQHF. The CDR3 region has the DNA TGTGCCAGCTCACCCGGACACCCTGGGAGCAATCAGCCCCAGCATTTT. Drawing the rest from reference TRBV18 and TRBJ1-5, the complete variable domain is NAGVMQNPRHLVRRRGQEARLRCSPMKGHSHVYWYRQLPEEGLKFMVYLQKENIIDESGMPKERFSAEFPKEGPSILRIQQVVRGDSAAYFCASSPGHPGSNQPQHFGDGTRLSIL.

V and J are TRBV28 and TRBJ2-1; the D gene is possibly TRBD2 (5 bases). The germline V and J ends were trimmed by 2 bases and 9 bases, with 8 bases remaining between them. The CDR3 length is 12 residues. Germline CDR1 is MDHEN and CDR2 is SYDVKM. The CDR3 nucleotides are TGTGCCAGCAGTTTAACTAGTCTTGAGCAGTTCTTC. Protein sequence: CASSLTSLEQFF.

The rearrangement links TRBV18 to TRBJ2-7, with 7 bases lining up with TRBD2. The CDR3 is 16 residues long. After removal of 2 bases from V and 5 bases from J, the junction contained 12 bases not matched to a gene. Germline V lookup: CDR1 KGHSH, CDR2 LQKENI. In DNA, the CDR3 is TGTGCCAGCTCACCATTTTATGGGGGGGATTCTCACGAGCAGTACTTC. It translates to CASSPFYGGDSHEQYF.

This chain joins TRBV11-2 and TRBJ2-7; 7 bases are a match to TRBD1. V dropped 5 bases and J dropped 2; count of bases not matched to a gene: 6. CDR1 is SGHAT, CDR2 FQNNGV, per germline. This CDR3 spans 14 amino acids. The CDR3 nucleotides read TGTGCCAGCAGCGGGACAGCCACTCCCTACGAGCAGTACTTC. It encodes CASSGTATPYEQYF. The entire variable domain, with the rest obtained from reference TRBV11-2 and TRBJ2-7, is as follows: EAGVAQSPRYKIIEKRQSVAFWCNPISGHATLYWYQQILGQGPKLLIQFQNNGVVDDSQLPKDRFSAERLKGVDSTLKIQPAKLEDSAVYLCASSGTATPYEQYFGPGTRLTVT.

The genes are TRBV5-4 and TRBJ2-5, with D perhaps TRBD1 (8 bases). V was pared by 4 bases and J by 5 bases, with 12 bases between. CDR3 length: 13 residues. Per germline, CDR1 SGHNT and CDR2 YYREEE (reference sequence). CDR3 sequence: CASSDRGGETQYF. CDR3 DNA: TGTGCCAGCAGCGACAGGGGAGGGGAGACCCAGTACTTC.

The chain links TRBV11-3 to TRBJ2-3, with D possibly being TRBD2 (7 bases). V gave up 5 bases and J gave up 6 bases, with 21 bases separating them. CDR1 and CDR2 from the germline V gene are SGHNT and YENEEA. The CDR3 spans 16 residues. CDR3 DNA: TGTGCCAGCAGCCCAGGGGCGGGAGTAAGATCCGATACGCAGTATTTT. This encodes CASSPGAGVRSDTQYF.

This chain connects TRBV7-6 to TRBJ1-5; 9 bases align to TRBD1. V gave up 4 bases and J gave up 3 bases; unmatched junction bases: 4. Looked up from germline, CDR1 is SGHVS and CDR2 is FNYEAQ. This CDR3 is 15 amino acids long. In nucleotides, the CDR3 is TGTGCCAGCAGCTCAACAGGGGGCCCCAATCAGCCCCAGCATTTT. Translating it yields CASSSTGGPNQPQHF.

The chain is built from TRBV5-4 and TRBJ2-5; 7 positions agree with TRBD2. The CDR3 contains 14 residues. CDR1 is SGHNT and CDR2 is YYREEE in the germline V gene (reference sequence). V shed 4 bases and J 3 bases; nucleotides not matched to a gene: 6. The CDR3 region is CASSTEAGKETQYF. CDR3 coding DNA: TGTGCCAGCAGCACGGAAGCGGGGAAAGAGACCCAGTACTTC.

The chain joins TRBV30 to TRBJ2-7, with 7 positions matching TRBD1. The germline V gene has CDR1 GTSNPN and CDR2 SVGIG (reference sequence). The CDR3 contains 14 residues. J gave up 1 base and V 1 base, and 4 bases lay outside the gene matches. CDR3 amino acids: CAWSGWDRSYEQYF. CDR3 nucleotides: TGTGCCTGGAGTGGATGGGACAGATCCTACGAGCAGTACTTC.